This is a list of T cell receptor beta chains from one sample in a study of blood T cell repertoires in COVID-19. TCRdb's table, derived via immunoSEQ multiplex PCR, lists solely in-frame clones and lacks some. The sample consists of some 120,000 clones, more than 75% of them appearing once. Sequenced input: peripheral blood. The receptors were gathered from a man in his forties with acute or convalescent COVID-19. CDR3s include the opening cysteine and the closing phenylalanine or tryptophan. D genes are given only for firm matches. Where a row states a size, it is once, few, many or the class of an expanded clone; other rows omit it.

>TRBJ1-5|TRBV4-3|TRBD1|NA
CASSQNRGFQPQHF
TGCGCCAGCAGCCAAAACAGGGGATTTCAGCCCCAGCATTTT
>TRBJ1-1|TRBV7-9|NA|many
CASSGQQGDTEAFF
TGTGCCAGCAGCGGTCAACAGGGAGACACTGAAGCTTTCTTT
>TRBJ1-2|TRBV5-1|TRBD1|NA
CASSIDRGERGYTF
TGCGCCAGCAGCATAGACAGGGGTGAGCGTGGCTACACCTTC
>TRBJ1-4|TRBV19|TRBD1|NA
CASLPTGDEKLFF
TGTGCCAGTCTACCGACAGGGGATGAAAAACTGTTTTTT
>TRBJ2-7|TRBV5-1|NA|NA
CASSLEPGTILYYEQYF
TGCGCCAGCAGCTTGGAGCCCGGGACAATACTGTACTACGAGCAGTACTTC
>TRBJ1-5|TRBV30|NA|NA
CAWSPPGGGNQPQHF
TGTGCCTGGAGTCCCCCTGGGGGGGGCAATCAGCCCCAGCATTTT
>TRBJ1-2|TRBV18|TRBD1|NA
CASSSGQGLPYGYTF
TGTGCCAGCTCATCGGGACAGGGGTTGCCCTATGGCTACACCTTC
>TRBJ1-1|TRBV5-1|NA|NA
CASSTYQNTEAFF
TGCGCCAGCAGCACCTACCAGAACACTGAAGCTTTCTTT
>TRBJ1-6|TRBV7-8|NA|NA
CASSLASGGNSPLHF
TGTGCCAGCAGCTTAGCTAGCGGGGGTAATTCACCCCTCCACTTT
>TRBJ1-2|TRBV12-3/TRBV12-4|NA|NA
CASRADSNYGYTF
TGTGCCAGCCGTGCGGACAGTAACTATGGCTACACCTTC
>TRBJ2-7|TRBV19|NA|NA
CASSIGTGEQYF
TGTGCCAGTAGTATTGGAACGGGGGAGCAGTACTTC
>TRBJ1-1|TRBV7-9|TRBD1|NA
CASSTIGTGDNTEAFF
TGTGCCAGCAGCACCATCGGGACAGGGGATAACACTGAAGCTTTCTTT
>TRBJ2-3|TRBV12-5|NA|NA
CASGRERSTDTQYF
TGTGCTAGTGGCCGCGAGCGGAGCACAGATACGCAGTATTTT
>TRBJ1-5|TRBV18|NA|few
CASSQGSNQPQHF
TGTGCCAGCTCCCAGGGGAGCAATCAGCCCCAGCATTTT
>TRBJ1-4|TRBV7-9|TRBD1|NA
CASSTRTGVNEKLFF
TGTGCCAGCAGCACTCGGACAGGGGTTAATGAAAAACTGTTTTTT
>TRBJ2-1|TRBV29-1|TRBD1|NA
CSVEYTTGGSSLF
TGCAGCGTTGAATACACCACAGGGGGAAGTTCCCTCTTC
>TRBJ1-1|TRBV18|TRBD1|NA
CASSTRQGENTEAFF
TGTGCCAGCTCAACTCGACAGGGGGAGAACACTGAAGCTTTCTTT
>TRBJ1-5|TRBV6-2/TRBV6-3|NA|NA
CASSYAGEGRPQHF
TGTGCCAGCAGTTACGCGGGGGAGGGGCGGCCCCAGCATTTT